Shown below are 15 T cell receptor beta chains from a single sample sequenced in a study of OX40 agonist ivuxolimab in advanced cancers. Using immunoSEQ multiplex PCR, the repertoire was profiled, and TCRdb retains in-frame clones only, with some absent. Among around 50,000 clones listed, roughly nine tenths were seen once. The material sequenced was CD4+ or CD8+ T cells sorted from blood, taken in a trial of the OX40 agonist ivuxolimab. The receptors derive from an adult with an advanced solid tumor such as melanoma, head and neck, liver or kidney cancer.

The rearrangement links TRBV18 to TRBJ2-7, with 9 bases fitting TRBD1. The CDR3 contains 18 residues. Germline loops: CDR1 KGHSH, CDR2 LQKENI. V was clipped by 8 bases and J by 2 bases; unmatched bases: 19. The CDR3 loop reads CASTVRQGVVVSPYEQYF. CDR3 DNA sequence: TGTGCCAGCACAGTGAGACAGGGGGTCGTAGTCTCTCCCTACGAGCAGTACTTC.

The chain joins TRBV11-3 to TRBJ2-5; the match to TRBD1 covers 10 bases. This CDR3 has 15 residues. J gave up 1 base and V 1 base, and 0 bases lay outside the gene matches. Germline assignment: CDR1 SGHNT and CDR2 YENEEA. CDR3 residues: CASSLGDRGQETQYF. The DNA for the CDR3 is TGTGCCAGCAGCTTAGGGGACAGGGGCCAAGAGACCCAGTACTTC.

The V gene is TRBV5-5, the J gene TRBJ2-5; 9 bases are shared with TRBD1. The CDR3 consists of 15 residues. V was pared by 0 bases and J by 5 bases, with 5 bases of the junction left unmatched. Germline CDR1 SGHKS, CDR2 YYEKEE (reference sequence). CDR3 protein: CASSLDRGHGETQYF. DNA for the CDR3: TGTGCCAGCAGCTTGGACAGGGGGCATGGGGAGACCCAGTACTTC.

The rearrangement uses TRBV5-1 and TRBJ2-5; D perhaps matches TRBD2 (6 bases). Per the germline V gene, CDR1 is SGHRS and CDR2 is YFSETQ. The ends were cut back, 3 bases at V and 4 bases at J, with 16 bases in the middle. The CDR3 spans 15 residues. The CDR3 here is CASSSGGRGGETQYF. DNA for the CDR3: TGCGCCAGCAGCTCGGGCGGTCGGGGAGGAGAGACCCAGTACTTC.

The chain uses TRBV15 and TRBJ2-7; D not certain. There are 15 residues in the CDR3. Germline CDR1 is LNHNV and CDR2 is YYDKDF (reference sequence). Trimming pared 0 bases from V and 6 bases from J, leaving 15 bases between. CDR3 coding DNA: TGTGCCACCAGCAGAGATTGGAGTTCGGCGGTCGAGCAGTACTTC. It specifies CATSRDWSSAVEQYF.

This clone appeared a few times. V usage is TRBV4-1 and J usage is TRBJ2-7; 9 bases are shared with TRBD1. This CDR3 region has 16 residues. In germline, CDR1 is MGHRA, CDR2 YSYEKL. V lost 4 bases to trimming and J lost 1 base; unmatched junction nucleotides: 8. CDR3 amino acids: CASSRHTGGASYEQYF. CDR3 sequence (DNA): TGCGCCAGCAGCCGCCACACAGGGGGCGCATCCTACGAGCAGTACTTC.

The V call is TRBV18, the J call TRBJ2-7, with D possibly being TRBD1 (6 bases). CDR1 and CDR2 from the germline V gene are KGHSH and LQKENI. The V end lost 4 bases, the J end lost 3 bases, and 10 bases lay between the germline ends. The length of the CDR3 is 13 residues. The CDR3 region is CASSHGQLYEQYF. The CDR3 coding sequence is TGTGCCAGCTCACATGGACAGCTCTACGAGCAGTACTTC.

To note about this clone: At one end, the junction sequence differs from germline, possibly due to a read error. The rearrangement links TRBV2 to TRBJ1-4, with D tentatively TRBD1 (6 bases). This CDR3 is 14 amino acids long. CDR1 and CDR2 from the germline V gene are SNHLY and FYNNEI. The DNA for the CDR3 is TGTGCCAACAGTGACAGGACTAGTTATGAAAAACTGTTTTTT. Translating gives CANSDRTSYEKLFF.

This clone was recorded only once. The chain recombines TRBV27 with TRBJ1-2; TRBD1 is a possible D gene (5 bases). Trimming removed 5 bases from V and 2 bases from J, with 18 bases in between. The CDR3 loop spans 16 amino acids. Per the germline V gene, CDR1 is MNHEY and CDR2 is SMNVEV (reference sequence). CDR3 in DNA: TGTGCCAGCAGTACCTCTCAGGGTACTTTGAACTATGGCTACACCTTC. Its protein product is CASSTSQGTLNYGYTF.

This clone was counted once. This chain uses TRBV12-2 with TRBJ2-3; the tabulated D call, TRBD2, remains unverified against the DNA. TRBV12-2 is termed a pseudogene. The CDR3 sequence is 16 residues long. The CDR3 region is CASRYTPSGGTDTQYF. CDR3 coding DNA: TGTGCAAGTCGCTATACCCCTAGCGGGGGTACAGATACGCAGTATTTT.

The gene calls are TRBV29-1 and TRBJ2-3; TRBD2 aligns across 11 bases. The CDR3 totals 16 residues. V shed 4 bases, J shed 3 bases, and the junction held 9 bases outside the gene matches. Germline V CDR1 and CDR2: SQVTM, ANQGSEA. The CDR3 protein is CSVVNPLAGATDTQYF. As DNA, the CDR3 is TGCAGCGTTGTAAATCCACTAGCGGGAGCGACAGATACGCAGTATTTT.

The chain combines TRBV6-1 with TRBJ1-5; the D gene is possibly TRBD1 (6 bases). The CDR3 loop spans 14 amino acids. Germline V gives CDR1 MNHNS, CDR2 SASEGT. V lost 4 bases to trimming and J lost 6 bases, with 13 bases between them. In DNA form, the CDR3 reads TGTGCCAGCAGTGTCGGACAGTTTAGTCAGCCCCAGCATTTT. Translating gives CASSVGQFSQPQHF.

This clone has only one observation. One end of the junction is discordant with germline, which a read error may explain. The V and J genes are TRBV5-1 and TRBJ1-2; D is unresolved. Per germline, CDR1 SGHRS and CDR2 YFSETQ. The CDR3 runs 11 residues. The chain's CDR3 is CASSSTSGYTF. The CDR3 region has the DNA TGTGCCAGCAGCTCCACATCTGGCTACACCTTC.

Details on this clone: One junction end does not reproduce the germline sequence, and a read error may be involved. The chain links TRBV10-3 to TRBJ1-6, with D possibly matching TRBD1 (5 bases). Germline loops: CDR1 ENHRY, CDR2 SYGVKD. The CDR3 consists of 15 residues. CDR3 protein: CASSGRDVYNSPLHF. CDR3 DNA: TGTGCCAGCAGTGGCCGGGACGTTTACAATTCACCCCTCCACTTT.

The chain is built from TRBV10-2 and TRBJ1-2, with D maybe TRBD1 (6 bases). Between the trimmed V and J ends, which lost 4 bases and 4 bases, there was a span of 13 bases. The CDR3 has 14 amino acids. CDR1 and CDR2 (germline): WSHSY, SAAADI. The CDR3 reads CASSATPGAYGYTF. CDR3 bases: TGCGCCAGCAGTGCCACGCCGGGGGCCTATGGCTACACCTTC.